This is a list of T cell receptor beta chains from one sample in a study of blood T cell repertoires in COVID-19. TCRdb keeps only in-frame clones here, not all; method: immunoSEQ multiplex PCR. Of more than 150,000 clones listed, about 88% are singletons. The specimen was peripheral blood. These TCRs come from a man aged 55-75 years with COVID-19, enrolled during active disease. Both conserved end residues are part of each CDR3. The order of the fields is J gene, clone size, V gene, D gene, CDR3 protein, CDR3 DNA. The D gene is left open where the match is weak. Where a row states a size, it is once, few, many or the class of an expanded clone; other rows omit it.

>TRBJ2-1|once|TRBV2|TRBD2
CASSEGAGAYNEQFF
TGTGCCAGCAGTGAAGGAGCGGGAGCTTACAATGAGCAGTTCTTC
>TRBJ1-1|.|TRBV5-1|.
CASSASTGNAEAFF
TGCGCCAGCAGCGCATCCACAGGGAATGCTGAAGCTTTCTTT
>TRBJ2-1|once|TRBV14|TRBD1
CASSSDRANNEQFF
TGTGCCAGCAGCTCGGACAGGGCAAACAATGAGCAGTTCTTC
>TRBJ2-2|once|TRBV5-1|.
CASSLGRSLNTGELFF
TGCGCCAGCAGCTTGGGACGGAGTCTCAACACCGGGGAGCTGTTTTTT
>TRBJ1-6|.|TRBV19|.
CASSIPQNSPLHF
TGTGCCAGTAGTATTCCACAGAATTCACCCCTCCACTTT
>TRBJ1-2|once|TRBV11-2|.
CASSPEEGYGYTF
TGTGCCAGCAGCCCGGAGGAGGGCTATGGCTACACCTTC
>TRBJ2-7|.|TRBV7-3|TRBD2
CASSPAGGNSYEQYF
TGTGCCAGCAGCCCAGCGGGAGGAAATTCCTACGAGCAGTACTTC
>TRBJ2-7|.|TRBV14|TRBD2
CASSPLSGASYEQYF
TGTGCCAGCAGCCCCTTGAGCGGGGCTTCCTACGAGCAGTACTTC
>TRBJ1-4|.|TRBV28|.
CASITSTGEKLFF
TGTGCCAGCATCACTTCGACGGGGGAAAAACTGTTTTTT
>TRBJ1-1|.|TRBV27|.
CASSTQGRGTEAFF
TGTGCCAGCAGTACGCAGGGTAGGGGCACTGAAGCTTTCTTT
>TRBJ1-1|few|TRBV6-5|TRBD1
CASSRQGASTEAFF
TGTGCCAGCAGTCGACAGGGGGCAAGCACTGAAGCTTTCTTT
>TRBJ1-2|.|TRBV3-1/TRBV3-2|.
CASSQAGIGGYTF
TGTGCCAGCAGCCAGGCAGGGATAGGTGGCTACACCTTC
>TRBJ1-3|.|TRBV29-1|.
CSVLQGGSDTIYF
TGCAGCGTTCTACAGGGAGGGTCAGACACCATATATTTT
>TRBJ2-7|.|TRBV24-1|TRBD1
CATSSFGQGTYEQYF
TGTGCCACCAGTTCCTTCGGACAGGGTACCTACGAGCAGTACTTC
>TRBJ1-1|.|TRBV7-9|TRBD1
CASSSRGGTGGTEAFF
TGTGCCAGCAGCTCTAGAGGTGGGACAGGGGGAACTGAAGCTTTCTTT
>TRBJ2-2|.|TRBV10-3|.
CAISDGPEAVGELFF
TGTGCCATCAGTGACGGCCCGGAGGCGGTCGGGGAGCTGTTTTTT
>TRBJ1-3|.|TRBV4-3|.
CASSPQNEAGNTIYF
TGCGCCAGCAGCCCCCAAAATGAGGCTGGAAACACCATATATTTT
>TRBJ2-5|.|TRBV6-5|TRBD1
CASSYSQGKIEETQYF
TGTGCCAGCAGTTACTCACAGGGGAAGATCGAAGAGACCCAGTACTTC
>TRBJ1-6|.|TRBV7-2|.
CASSADQGSNSPLHF
TGTGCCAGCAGCGCCGACCAGGGAAGCAATTCACCCCTCCACTTT
>TRBJ1-2|.|TRBV7-3|.
CASSLIGGEGDGYTF
TGTGCCAGCAGCTTAATCGGCGGTGAGGGGGATGGCTACACCTTC
>TRBJ2-7|.|TRBV5-3|.
CARSLSRSTFEQYF
TGTGCCAGAAGCCTGAGCCGTAGTACGTTCGAGCAGTACTTC
>TRBJ1-2|.|TRBV12-3/TRBV12-4|.
CASSPGQGYTF
TGTGCCAGCAGTCCTGGACAAGGCTACACCTTC
>TRBJ2-7|.|TRBV19|TRBD1
CASTRQGAPYEQYF
TGTGCCAGTACAAGACAGGGAGCCCCCTACGAGCAGTACTTC
>TRBJ1-1|.|TRBV5-1|.
CASSLTGEAFF
TGCGCCAGCAGCTTGACAGGTGAAGCTTTCTTT
>TRBJ2-7|.|TRBV7-9|.
CASSLGGPQVEQYF
TGTGCCAGCAGCTTGGGGGGGCCACAAGTCGAGCAGTACTTC
>TRBJ2-7|few|TRBV18|TRBD2
CASSPSRGGSYEQYF
TGTGCCAGCTCACCATCCCGGGGGGGTTCCTACGAGCAGTACTTC
>TRBJ1-1|.|TRBV24-1|TRBD1
CATSTGDGGTEAFF
TGTGCCACCAGCACAGGGGATGGGGGCACTGAAGCTTTCTTT
>TRBJ2-5|.|TRBV30|.
CAWSAGLQETQYF
TGTGCCTGGAGTGCGGGTTTACAAGAGACCCAGTACTTC
>TRBJ2-7|.|TRBV6-2/TRBV6-3|TRBD2
CASSDPGPRSERGPYEQYF
TGTGCCAGCAGTGATCCCGGGCCCCGCAGTGAGCGGGGACCCTACGAGCAGTACTTC
>TRBJ1-4|.|TRBV5-4|TRBD1
CASSLGSRGLGEKLFF
TGTGCCAGCAGCTTGGGTTCCAGGGGGCTCGGGGAAAAACTGTTTTTT
>TRBJ1-5|few|TRBV6-5|.
CASTLLDSYNQPQHF
TGTGCCAGCACCCTACTGGACAGCTACAATCAGCCCCAGCATTTT
>TRBJ2-7|.|TRBV6-2/TRBV6-3|.
CASSITGAYEQYF
TGTGCCAGCAGTATAACAGGTGCCTACGAGCAGTACTTC
>TRBJ1-1|.|TRBV7-3|.
CASSLIPGGADTEAFF
TGTGCCAGCAGCTTAATTCCGGGGGGCGCGGACACTGAAGCTTTCTTT
>TRBJ2-3|.|TRBV19|TRBD2
CASSVTSGSTDTQYF
TGTGCCAGTAGCGTGACTAGCGGGAGCACAGATACGCAGTATTTT
>TRBJ2-5|few|TRBV30|TRBD2
CAWSFPGLAGGPQETQYF
TGTGCCTGGAGTTTCCCGGGACTAGCGGGAGGACCCCAAGAGACCCAGTACTTC
>TRBJ1-1|once|TRBV27|TRBD1
CASSLAGGKTEAFF
TGTGCCAGCAGTTTGGCAGGGGGCAAGACTGAAGCTTTCTTT
>TRBJ1-1|.|TRBV14|.
CASTYRGGDTEAFF
TGTGCCAGTACTTATAGAGGAGGGGACACTGAAGCTTTCTTT
>TRBJ2-7|.|TRBV6-5|.
CASSSKGVPEQYF
TGTGCCAGCAGCTCGAAGGGGGTCCCCGAGCAGTACTTC
>TRBJ2-7|.|TRBV10-3|.
CAISEGGTGYEQYF
TGTGCCATCAGTGAGGGGGGCACGGGCTACGAGCAGTACTTC
>TRBJ1-6|.|TRBV7-2|TRBD1
CASSLSGQTNSPLHF
TGTGCCAGCAGCCTATCGGGACAGACGAATTCACCCCTCCACTTT
>TRBJ1-5|.|TRBV4-1|TRBD1
CASSQAWGQGNQPQHF
TGCGCCAGCAGCCAAGCTTGGGGACAGGGAAATCAGCCCCAGCATTTT
>TRBJ2-3|.|TRBV24-1|TRBD2
CATSDRLAGVVDTQYF
TGTGCCACCAGTGATCGACTAGCGGGGGTTGTAGATACGCAGTATTTT
>TRBJ1-6|once|TRBV2|.
CASSEAPPRSYNSPLHF
TGTGCCAGCAGTGAGGCCCCCCCTAGATCCTATAATTCACCCCTCCACTTT
>TRBJ1-5|.|TRBV19|.
CASSKVSNQPQHF
TGTGCCAGTTCTAAAGTTAGCAATCAGCCCCAGCATTTT
>TRBJ2-1|.|TRBV27|.
CASSELTGTSYNEQFF
TGTGCCAGTAGCGAACTTACAGGGACCTCCTACAATGAGCAGTTCTTC
>TRBJ1-2|.|TRBV7-2|TRBD1
CASSLQGAGYGYTF
TGTGCCAGCAGCTTACAGGGGGCCGGCTATGGCTACACCTTC
>TRBJ1-4|.|TRBV5-1|TRBD1
CASSHTGGSQLNEKLFF
TGCGCCAGCAGCCATACAGGGGGAAGTCAATTAAATGAAAAACTGTTTTTT
>TRBJ2-1|once|TRBV11-3|TRBD2
CASSLVPPSGRIEQFF
TGTGCCAGCAGCTTAGTTCCACCTAGCGGGAGAATTGAGCAGTTCTTC
>TRBJ1-4|once|TRBV3-1/TRBV3-2|.
CASSQGDRRVEKLFF
TGTGCCAGCAGCCAAGGTGACAGAAGGGTTGAAAAACTGTTTTTT
>TRBJ1-2|.|TRBV7-2|TRBD1
CASSLPKTGDYGYTF
TGTGCCAGCAGCTTACCGAAGACAGGGGACTATGGCTACACCTTC
>TRBJ2-1|.|TRBV6-2/TRBV6-3|TRBD2
CASSPSGRSNNEQFF
TGTGCCAGCAGCCCGAGCGGGAGGTCTAACAATGAGCAGTTCTTC
>TRBJ1-2|once|TRBV24-1|.
CATSEGGPLTNYGYTF
TGTGCCACCAGTGAGGGGGGACCGCTAACTAACTATGGCTACACCTTC
>TRBJ1-2|.|TRBV13|.
CASRLAGGAYGYTF
TGTGCCAGCAGACTTGCGGGGGGCGCCTATGGCTACACCTTC
>TRBJ2-2|.|TRBV4-3|.
CASSQEPGGGTGELFF
TGCGCCAGCAGCCAAGAGCCCGGGGGAGGTACCGGGGAGCTGTTTTTT
>TRBJ1-2|once|TRBV6-5|.
CASTWGVGYGYTF
TGTGCCAGCACATGGGGGGTAGGATATGGCTACACCTTC